Presented here are 30 T cell receptor beta chains from one specimen sequenced in a study of control samples from healthy donors and cancer patients. Sequenced by immunoSEQ multiplex PCR; TCRdb stores in-frame clones only, minus some. The repertoire has almost 95,000 clones, about nine tenths of them found once; the top ten carry about 4%. Sequenced input: blood. Source of these receptors: a woman aged 18-30 years in good health.

This clone came up a few times. CDR3 in amino acids: CASSRDTNTEAFF. The CDR3 DNA reads as TGTGCCAGCAGCCGGGACACCAACACTGAAGCTTTCTTT. The chain has TRBV2 and TRBJ1-1; TRBD1 is a possible D gene (6 bases). CDR1 and CDR2 (germline): SNHLY, FYNNEI. This CDR3 has 13 amino acids. With 6 bases removed from V and 2 bases from J, the gap between germline ends came to 10 bases.

The chain employs TRBV5-4 and TRBJ2-5; TRBD2 matches 11 bases. CDR1 is SGHNT, CDR2 YYREEE, per germline (reference sequence). After removal of 1 base from V and 6 bases from J, the junction contained 5 bases not matched to a gene. The CDR3 is 15 amino acids. This CDR3 reads CASSLLAGGPQTQYF. The CDR3 DNA is TGTGCCAGCAGCTTGTTAGCGGGGGGGCCACAGACCCAGTACTTC.

The gene calls are TRBV19 and TRBJ2-7, with D perhaps being TRBD1 or TRBD2 (5 bases each). The CDR3 is 14 amino acids. V lost 1 base, J lost 3 bases, and 10 bases lay in between. Germline-derived CDR1 and CDR2 are LNHDA and SQIVND (reference sequence). CDR3 region: CASSIGGVGYEQYF. The CDR3 bases are TGTGCCAGTAGTATAGGAGGGGTCGGCTACGAGCAGTACTTC.

The table lists this clone with a count of one. The chain is built from TRBV11-2 and TRBJ2-7; the match to TRBD1 covers 8 bases. The CDR3 runs to 14 residues. V dropped 4 bases and J dropped 2; count of bases not matched to a gene: 4. Germline loops: CDR1 SGHAT, CDR2 FQNNGV. CDR3 nucleotides: TGTGCCAGCAGCTACGGACAGGGCCCCTACGAGCAGTACTTC. Protein: CASSYGQGPYEQYF.

The V call is TRBV5-1, the J call TRBJ1-4; 7 bases map to TRBD1. The germline gives CDR1 SGHRS, CDR2 YFSETQ. Trimming took 0 bases from V and 7 from J; bases not matched to a gene: 12. The CDR3 is 17 residues long. DNA of the CDR3: TGCGCCAGCAGCTTGGCAGGGGGGTACTCTGGGTCTGAAAAACTGTTTTTT. This sequence encodes CASSLAGGYSGSEKLFF. The whole variable domain, remainder taken from reference TRBV5-1 and TRBJ1-4, is KAGVTQTPRYLIKTRGQQVTLSCSPISGHRSVSWYQQTPGQGLQFLFEYFSETQRNKGNFPGRFSGRQFSNSRSEMNVSTLELGDSALYLCASSLAGGYSGSEKLFFGSGTQLSVL.

The rearrangement links TRBV6-5 to TRBJ1-3; a possible D gene is TRBD1 (6 bases). CDR1 is MNHEY and CDR2 is SVGAGI in the germline V gene. The CDR3 covers 15 residues. Trimming left V 2 bases short and J 2 bases short, with 10 bases between. This CDR3 reads CASSYTGPPGNTIYF. CDR3 nucleotide sequence: TGTGCCAGCAGTTACACAGGGCCTCCTGGAAACACCATATATTTT.

This chain uses TRBV21-1 with TRBJ1-6; the table's D call, TRBD1, has no DNA check behind it. TRBV21-1 is flagged as a pseudogene. The CDR3 is made up of 15 amino acids. CDR3 bases: TGTGCCAGCAGCCACCTTTTTGGACAGAATTCACCCCTCCACTTT. It specifies CASSHLFGQNSPLHF.

This chain links TRBV19 with TRBJ1-2, with TRBD1 identical over 10 bases. This CDR3 spans 17 amino acids. Germline V lookup: CDR1 LNHDA, CDR2 SQIVND (reference sequence). V lost 7 bases and J lost 4; bases outside the gene matches: 15. The CDR3 DNA is TGTGCCAGTACCTTCGCGGATTCGGGGACAGGGGTCTATGGCTACACCTTC. As protein: CASTFADSGTGVYGYTF.

This sequence joins TRBV11-3 and TRBJ1-6; D ambiguous. The length of the CDR3 is 14 residues. CDR1 SGHNT and CDR2 YENEEA come from the germline V gene. The V and J ends lost 0 bases and 9 bases respectively, with 9 bases between them. CDR3 in DNA: TGTGCCAGCAGCTTAGAGAGCAGCGGTTCACCCCTCCACTTT. Amino acid sequence: CASSLESSGSPLHF.

This chain's CDR3 is CATSLTSGGNTDTQYF. In nucleotides, the CDR3 is TGTGCCACCAGTTTGACTAGCGGGGGAAACACAGATACGCAGTATTTT. The chain links TRBV15 to TRBJ2-3; 12 nucleotides line up with TRBD2. CDR1 and CDR2 (germline): LNHNV, YYDKDF (reference sequence). The CDR3 has 16 residues. V lost 6 bases, J lost 2 bases, and 6 bases stayed unmatched.

The CDR3 nucleotides read TGTGCCAGCAGTTACCGAGAAAGAACCGGGACTAGCGGATACAATGAGCAGTTCTTC. Protein: CASSYRERTGTSGYNEQFF. The rearrangement joins TRBV6-2 or TRBV6-3 to TRBJ2-1; 11 nucleotides agree with TRBD2. This CDR3 has 19 residues. V dropped 2 bases and J dropped 4; count of bases not matched to a gene: 13. The germline V gene encodes CDR1 MNHEY and CDR2 SVGEGT.

This clone was detected only once. V is TRBV27 and J is TRBJ1-4, with TRBD1 matching over 7 bases. Germline V gene data show CDR1 as MNHEY and CDR2 as SMNVEV (reference sequence). The V and J ends lost 4 bases and 4 bases, in that order; junction bases with no gene match: 6. The CDR3 runs 15 residues. CDR3 coding DNA: TGTGCCAGCAGTTCGGGGACAGCCTTTAATGAAAAACTGTTTTTT. The encoded protein is CASSSGTAFNEKLFF.

This clone was observed once. The chain employs TRBV27 and TRBJ2-2, with D tentatively TRBD2 (6 bases). Germline-derived CDR1 and CDR2 are MNHEY and SMNVEV (reference sequence). Deletions cut 4 bases from V and 7 bases from J, with 10 bases between. The CDR3 loop spans 13 amino acids. This CDR3 is CASSSGGSGELFF. The CDR3 DNA reads as TGTGCCAGCAGTTCTGGAGGGAGCGGGGAGCTGTTTTTT.

The rearrangement links TRBV27 to TRBJ1-2; perhaps TRBD1 as D (5 bases). The V gene's germline CDR1 is MNHEY and CDR2 SMNVEV (reference sequence). V shed 1 base and J shed 4 bases, with 19 bases lying between them. CDR3 length: 17 residues. The CDR3 region has the DNA TGTGCCAGCAGTTTATATTCGCGGCAGGGCGACCTCTATGGCTACACCTTC. It encodes CASSLYSRQGDLYGYTF.

The genes are TRBV6-5 and TRBJ1-1, with 7 bases fitting TRBD1. V shed 7 bases, J shed 3 bases, and the junction held 8 bases outside the gene matches. There are 14 residues in the CDR3. Per the germline V gene, CDR1 is MNHEY and CDR2 is SVGAGI. The CDR3 nucleotides are TGTGCCAGCATCCAAGACAGGGCGGACACTGAAGCTTTCTTT. This gives the protein CASIQDRADTEAFF.

This clone was seen a single time. The gene calls are TRBV18 and TRBJ1-1; maybe TRBD1 (5 bases). With 3 bases removed from V and 1 base from J, the gap between germline ends came to 15 bases. The CDR3 length is 16 residues. Germline values: CDR1 KGHSH, CDR2 LQKENI. CDR3 sequence (DNA): TGTGCCAGCTCACCGCGGGGGTGGAACGAGAACACTGAAGCTTTCTTT. It codes for CASSPRGWNENTEAFF. The full variable domain, with the rest looked up from reference TRBV18 and TRBJ1-1, is NAGVMQNPRHLVRRRGQEARLRCSPMKGHSHVYWYRQLPEEGLKFMVYLQKENIIDESGMPKERFSAEFPKEGPSILRIQQVVRGDSAAYFCASSPRGWNENTEAFFGQGTRLTVV.

In DNA, the CDR3 is TGTGCCAGTAGTATAAAAGGTCAGGGGGCGTACTATGGCTACACCTTC. It is translated as CASSIKGQGAYYGYTF. This chain connects TRBV19 to TRBJ1-2, with 8 bases identical to TRBD1. The CDR3 runs 16 residues. The germline V gene encodes CDR1 LNHDA and CDR2 SQIVND (reference sequence). Trimming cost V 2 bases and J 3 bases; bases outside gene matches: 8.

This rearrangement joins TRBV3-1 (or the pseudogene TRBV3-2) to TRBJ2-3; D possibly corresponds to TRBD2 (6 bases). The V end lost 1 base, the J end lost 5 bases, and 13 bases lay between the germline ends. CDR1 and CDR2 from the germline V gene are LGHDT and YNNKEL (reference sequence). The CDR3 runs to 15 residues. The CDR3 bases are TGTGCCAGCAGCCAAGGCGGGATGGGGGGAGATACGCAGTATTTT. It codes for CASSQGGMGGDTQYF.

J is TRBJ1-2 and V is TRBV7-9; no clear D. V was pared by 2 bases and J by 6 bases, with 13 bases between. Germline CDR1 reads SEHNR; CDR2 reads FQNEAQ (reference sequence). The CDR3 contains 14 residues. CDR3 nucleotides: TGTGCCAGCAGCTTAAGCTTATCGGGGAATGGCTACACCTTC. It yields the protein CASSLSLSGNGYTF.

The chain employs TRBV15 and TRBJ1-6; 7 bases line up with TRBD1. The germline V gene encodes CDR1 LNHNV and CDR2 YYDKDF (reference sequence). The ends lost 5 bases at V and 12 bases at J; junction bases unmatched: 10. The CDR3 loop spans 14 amino acids. CDR3 sequence (DNA): TGTGCCACCAGCCCAACAGCGTGGACAGGACCCCTCCACTTT. Translated: CATSPTAWTGPLHF.

A single count supports this clone. The V gene is TRBV5-1, the J gene TRBJ1-4, with D possibly matching TRBD1 (6 bases). Germline V gives CDR1 SGHRS, CDR2 YFSETQ. With 2 bases removed from V and 5 bases from J, the gap between germline ends came to 10 bases. CDR3 size: 14 residues. CDR3 sequence (DNA): TGCGCCAGCAGCTTTGGACAGCGCAATGAAAAACTGTTTTTT. Encoded protein: CASSFGQRNEKLFF.

The V call is TRBV18, the J call TRBJ1-1; 8 bases are a match to TRBD1. Germline V gene lookup returns CDR1 KGHSH and CDR2 LQKENI. This CDR3 has 14 amino acids. The trim removed 5 bases at V and 4 bases at J, leaving 6 bases unmatched. CDR3 sequence (DNA): TGTGCCAGCTCATCGGACAGGGTGGGCACTGAAGCTTTCTTT. The encoded protein is CASSSDRVGTEAFF.

The V and J genes are TRBV25-1 and TRBJ2-7; D perhaps matches TRBD2 (7 bases). The length of the CDR3 is 13 residues. V shed 5 bases and J shed 2 bases, with 10 bases lying between them. Germline lookup yields CDR1 MGHDK and CDR2 SYGVNS. The CDR3 loop reads CASSRGAAYEQYF. In DNA, the CDR3 is TGTGCCAGCAGTCGGGGGGCCGCCTACGAGCAGTACTTC.

This chain links TRBV6-7 with TRBJ1-2; TRBD1 matches 7 bases. TRBV6-7 carries the ORF label, with uncertain function. V was clipped by 5 bases and J by 6 bases; unmatched bases: 18. This CDR3 is 17 amino acids long. The CDR3: CASSDGDSVYTGNGYTF. The CDR3 region has the DNA TGTGCCAGCAGTGATGGGGACAGCGTCTATACGGGGAATGGCTACACCTTC.

The rearrangement uses TRBV28 and TRBJ1-5; 7 bases line up with TRBD1. The germline V gene has CDR1 MDHEN and CDR2 SYDVKM. This CDR3 region has 15 residues. The V and J ends lost 9 bases and 0 bases, in that order; junction bases with no gene match: 8. Written as DNA, the CDR3 is TGTGCCAGTCTAGACAGGGCTTATAGCAATCAGCCCCAGCATTTT. This gives the protein CASLDRAYSNQPQHF.

This clone was observed once. V and J are TRBV7-8 and TRBJ1-2, with no clear D. The CDR3 loop spans 15 amino acids. V was trimmed by 4 bases and J by 8 bases, leaving 20 bases between them. Germline CDR1 reads SGHVS; CDR2 reads FQNEAQ. CDR3 region: CASSYGVGVNGGYTF. CDR3 nucleotide sequence: TGTGCCAGCAGCTATGGCGTGGGAGTTAATGGCGGCTACACCTTC.

The rearrangement uses TRBV29-1 and TRBJ2-7; D remains ambiguous. The CDR3 spans 12 residues. The ends were cut back, 4 bases at V and 4 bases at J, with 11 bases in the middle. Germline loops: CDR1 SQVTM, CDR2 ANQGSEA. As DNA, the CDR3 is TGCAGCGTTGTTTTTGGGTTTTACGAGCAGTACTTC. Its protein product is CSVVFGFYEQYF.

This clone came up once. The chain is built from TRBV3-1 (or the pseudogene TRBV3-2) and TRBJ2-3, with D maybe TRBD2 (7 bases). The germline V gene has CDR1 LGHDT and CDR2 YNNKEL (reference sequence). Trimming took off 2 bases at V and 9 bases at J, with 12 bases between the two ends. This CDR3 is built from 13 residues. The CDR3 sequence: CASSQRGGDTQYF. The CDR3 coding sequence is TGTGCCAGCAGCCAAAGGGGGGGGGACACGCAGTATTTT.

The chain recombines TRBV27 with TRBJ1-1; D may be TRBD1 (5 bases). The V end was cut by 5 bases, the J end by 7 bases, with 17 bases between. CDR3 length equals 14 residues. Germline loops: CDR1 MNHEY, CDR2 SMNVEV (reference sequence). CDR3 in DNA: TGTGCCAGCAGTCCGCAGGGCCTCGGGGTTGAAGCTTTCTTT. Protein sequence: CASSPQGLGVEAFF.

This chain uses TRBV5-1 with TRBJ1-2, with 9 bases matching TRBD1. Germline V CDR1 and CDR2: SGHRS, YFSETQ. V gave up 1 base and J gave up 0 bases; unmatched junction bases: 13. The CDR3 sequence is 19 residues long. In nucleotides, the CDR3 is TGCGCCAGCAGCTTGTCGTACTGGACCGGGACAGGGACTAACTATGGCTACACCTTC. Translating it yields CASSLSYWTGTGTNYGYTF.